This is a list of T cell receptor beta chains from one sample in a study of beta chain features in type 1 diabetes. Sequenced by immunoSEQ multiplex PCR; TCRdb stores in-frame clones only, minus some. The sample lists 350,000 to 450,000 clones, roughly 15% occurring once. Sequencing used naive CD4+ T cells from blood. These receptors all stem from a woman between 18 and 29 years old in good health. CDR3s include the opening cysteine and the closing phenylalanine or tryptophan. Fields, in order: J gene, V gene, clone size, D gene, CDR3 protein, CDR3 DNA. A D gene is named only where the DNA matches it firmly. Clone size is shown for a subset of rows, as once, few, many or a class of expanded clone.

TRBJ1-5	TRBV20-1	few	NA	CSVSDQPQHF	TGCAGTGTATCCGATCAGCCCCAGCATTTT
TRBJ2-3	TRBV5-1	few	NA	CASSSVRSEADTQYF	TGCGCCAGCAGCTCCGTTAGGTCGGAGGCAGATACGCAGTATTTT
TRBJ2-5	TRBV11-1	few	TRBD2	CASSTRLAGKGTQYF	TGTGCCAGCAGCACCCGACTAGCGGGAAAAGGGACCCAGTACTTC
TRBJ1-1	TRBV7-2	few	NA	CASSVIQVGTEAFF	TGTGCCAGCAGCGTAATTCAGGTTGGCACTGAAGCTTTCTTT
TRBJ2-7	TRBV30	few	TRBD2	CAWSSLAGEQYF	TGTGCCTGGAGTTCACTAGCGGGAGAGCAGTACTTC
TRBJ2-3	TRBV5-6	NA	TRBD2	CASSLVAGGPNTQYF	TGTGCCAGCAGCTTGGTGGCGGGAGGGCCCAATACGCAGTATTTT
TRBJ2-3	TRBV19	few	TRBD1	CASRVDRAADTQYF	TGTGCCAGTAGGGTTGACAGGGCAGCAGATACGCAGTATTTT
TRBJ2-3	TRBV7-6	few	TRBD2	CASSLTPPFRDYILSTDTQYF	TGTGCCAGCAGCTTAACTCCCCCTTTCCGGGACTACATACTCAGCACAGATACGCAGTATTTT
TRBJ2-1	TRBV19	few	NA	CASSMGGARNEQFF	TGTGCCAGTAGTATGGGGGGGGCGAGGAATGAGCAGTTCTTC
TRBJ2-1	TRBV18	NA	TRBD2	CASSGLAANEQFF	TGTGCCAGCTCGGGACTAGCTGCGAATGAGCAGTTCTTC
TRBJ2-7	TRBV18	NA	TRBD1	CASSPTGAGEQYF	TGTGCCAGCTCACCTACAGGGGCTGGGGAGCAGTACTTC
TRBJ2-5	TRBV5-1	NA	NA	CASSFNSEVETQYF	TGCGCCAGCAGCTTTAATAGCGAGGTAGAGACCCAGTACTTC
TRBJ2-2	TRBV6-1	NA	TRBD1	CASGVSDRKLFF	TGTGCCAGCGGGGTCTCGGACAGGAAGCTGTTTTTT
TRBJ1-2	TRBV6-1	NA	TRBD1	CASKDPGQVGLGYTF	TGTGCCAGCAAAGATCCGGGACAGGTCGGTCTAGGCTACACCTTC
TRBJ2-7	TRBV28	few	NA	CASSNQGGSYEQYF	TGTGCCAGCAGTAACCAGGGCGGTTCTTACGAGCAGTACTTC
TRBJ2-7	TRBV4-1	few	NA	CASSQVASYEQYF	TGCGCCAGCAGCCAAGTCGCGTCCTACGAGCAGTACTTC
TRBJ2-1	TRBV7-6	few	NA	CASSTKMSSYNEQFF	TGTGCCAGCAGCACGAAAATGAGCTCCTACAATGAGCAGTTCTTC
TRBJ2-5	TRBV11-2	few	NA	CASSFQTGYPQETQYF	TGTGCCAGCAGCTTCCAAACAGGGTACCCACAAGAGACCCAGTACTTC
TRBJ2-1	TRBV5-6	NA	NA	CASSLSREQFF	TGTGCCAGCAGCTTGTCCAGGGAGCAGTTCTTC
TRBJ2-2	TRBV5-1	few	NA	CASSLAESGELFF	TGCGCCAGCAGCTTGGCCGAGTCCGGGGAGCTGTTTTTT
TRBJ2-3	TRBV21-1	few	NA	CASSKSSGRKSTDTQYF	TGTGCCAGCAGCAAGTCTAGCGGGAGGAAAAGCACAGATACGCAGTATTTT
TRBJ2-1	TRBV18	few	TRBD2	CASSPPAGGERSEQFF	TGTGCCAGCTCACCACCGGCGGGGGGTGAGCGTAGTGAGCAGTTCTTC